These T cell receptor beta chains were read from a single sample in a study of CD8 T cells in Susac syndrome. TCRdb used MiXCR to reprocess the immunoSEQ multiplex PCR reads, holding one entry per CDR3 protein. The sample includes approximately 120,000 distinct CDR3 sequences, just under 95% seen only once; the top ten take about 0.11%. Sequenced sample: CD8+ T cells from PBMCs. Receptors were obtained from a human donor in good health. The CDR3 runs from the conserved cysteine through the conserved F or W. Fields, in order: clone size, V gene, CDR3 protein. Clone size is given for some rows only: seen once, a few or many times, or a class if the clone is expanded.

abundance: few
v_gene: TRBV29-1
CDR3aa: CSVTTDSGANVLTF

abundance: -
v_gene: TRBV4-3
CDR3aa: CASSHGGNTEAFF

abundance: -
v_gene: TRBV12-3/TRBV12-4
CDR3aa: CASSGLGETYEQYF

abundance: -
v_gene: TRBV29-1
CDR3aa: CSVDGPPQTEAFF

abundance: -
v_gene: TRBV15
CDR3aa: CATSPGGIEKLFF

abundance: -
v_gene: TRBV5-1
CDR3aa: CASSPGTGSGYTF

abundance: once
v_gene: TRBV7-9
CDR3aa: CASSLGRGTGGKFGEQYF

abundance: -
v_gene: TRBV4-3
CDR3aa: CASSQDPGAYNEQFF

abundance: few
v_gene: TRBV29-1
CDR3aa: CSVATGQGLETQYF

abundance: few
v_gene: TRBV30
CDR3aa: CAWRRQGGSYEQYF

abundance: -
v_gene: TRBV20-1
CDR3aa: CSARGPASYEQYF

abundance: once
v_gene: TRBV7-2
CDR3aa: CASSLNPASGNTIYF

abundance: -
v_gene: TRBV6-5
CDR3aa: CASSTTGVTEAFF

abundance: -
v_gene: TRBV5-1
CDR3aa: CASSFPPAGDPDTQYF

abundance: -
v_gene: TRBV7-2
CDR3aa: CASSSMTGSQETQYF

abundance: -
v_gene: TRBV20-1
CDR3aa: CSATDGGSNQPQHF

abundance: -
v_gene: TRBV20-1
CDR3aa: CSATYRDTSYEQYF

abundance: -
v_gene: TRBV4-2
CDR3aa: CASSQGRERLTANYGYTF

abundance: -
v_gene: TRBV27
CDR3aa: CASSPRGQGPLGANVLTF

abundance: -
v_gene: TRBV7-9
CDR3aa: CASSLAGTGYHEQYF

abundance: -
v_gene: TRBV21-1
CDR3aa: CASSGGGYSPLHF

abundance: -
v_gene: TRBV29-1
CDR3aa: CSVGQGKYTGELFF

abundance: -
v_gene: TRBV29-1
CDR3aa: CSVGEGALGYTF

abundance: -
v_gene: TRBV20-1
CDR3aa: CSARTLASGGADTQYF

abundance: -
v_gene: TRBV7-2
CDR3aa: CASSLPRLADTDTQYF

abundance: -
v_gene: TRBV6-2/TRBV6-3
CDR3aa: CASTPLGQGALYEQYF

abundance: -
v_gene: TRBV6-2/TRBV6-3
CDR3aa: CASLSGQSTDTQYF

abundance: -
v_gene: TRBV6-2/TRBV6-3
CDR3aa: CASRPTTGVNSPLHF

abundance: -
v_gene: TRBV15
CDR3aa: CATSSHLTGTGLQYF

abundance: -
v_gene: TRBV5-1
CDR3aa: CASGGTGTGIFYEQYF

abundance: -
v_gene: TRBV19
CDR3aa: CASSSGTGTDTQYF

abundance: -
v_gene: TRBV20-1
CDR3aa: CSVGGMGRRNQPQHF

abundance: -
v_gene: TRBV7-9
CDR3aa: CASSLTQGVSYGYTF

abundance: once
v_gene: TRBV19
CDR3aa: CASSIRTGTGIQPQHF

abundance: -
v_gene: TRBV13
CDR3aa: CASSPGISGYTF

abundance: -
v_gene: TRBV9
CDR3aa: CASSPTAGLAVYEQYF

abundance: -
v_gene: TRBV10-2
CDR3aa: CASLQGIHEQYF